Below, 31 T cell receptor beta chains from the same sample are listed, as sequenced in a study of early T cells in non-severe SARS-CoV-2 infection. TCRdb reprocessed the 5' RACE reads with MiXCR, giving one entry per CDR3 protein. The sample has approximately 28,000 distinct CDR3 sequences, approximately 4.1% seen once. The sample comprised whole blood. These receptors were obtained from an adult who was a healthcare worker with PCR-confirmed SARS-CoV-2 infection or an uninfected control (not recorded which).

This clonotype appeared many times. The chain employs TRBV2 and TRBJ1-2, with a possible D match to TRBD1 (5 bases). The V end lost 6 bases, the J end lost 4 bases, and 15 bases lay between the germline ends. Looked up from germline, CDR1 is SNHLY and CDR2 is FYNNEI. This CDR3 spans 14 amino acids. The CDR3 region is CASRATGGLYGYTF. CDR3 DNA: TGTGCCAGCAGGGCAACAGGTGGGCTCTATGGCTACACCTTC.

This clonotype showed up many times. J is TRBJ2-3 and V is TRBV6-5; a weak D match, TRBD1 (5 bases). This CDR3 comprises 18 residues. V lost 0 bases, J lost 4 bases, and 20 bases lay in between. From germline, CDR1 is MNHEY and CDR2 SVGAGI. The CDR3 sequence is CASSYSLPGTGLPDTQYF. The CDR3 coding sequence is TGTGCCAGCAGTTACTCGTTGCCCGGTACAGGTCTCCCAGATACGCAGTATTTT.

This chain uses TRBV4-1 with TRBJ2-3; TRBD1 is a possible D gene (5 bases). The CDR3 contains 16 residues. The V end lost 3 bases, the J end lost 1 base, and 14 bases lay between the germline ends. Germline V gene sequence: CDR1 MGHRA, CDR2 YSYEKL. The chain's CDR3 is CASSQILGERTDTQYF. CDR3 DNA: TGCGCCAGCAGCCAGATATTAGGGGAACGCACAGATACGCAGTATTTT.

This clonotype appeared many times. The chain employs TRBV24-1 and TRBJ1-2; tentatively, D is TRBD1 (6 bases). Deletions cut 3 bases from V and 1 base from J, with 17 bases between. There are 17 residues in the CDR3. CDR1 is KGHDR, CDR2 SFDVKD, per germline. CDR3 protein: CATSDAAGTNSNYGYTF. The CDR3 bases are TGTGCCACCAGTGATGCTGCCGGGACAAATAGTAACTATGGCTACACCTTC.

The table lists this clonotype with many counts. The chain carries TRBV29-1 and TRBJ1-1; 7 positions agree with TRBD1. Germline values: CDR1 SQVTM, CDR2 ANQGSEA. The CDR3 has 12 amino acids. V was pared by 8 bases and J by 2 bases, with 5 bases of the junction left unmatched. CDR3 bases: TGCAGCTCCGGGACAGCCAACACTGAAGCTTTCTTT. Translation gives CSSGTANTEAFF.

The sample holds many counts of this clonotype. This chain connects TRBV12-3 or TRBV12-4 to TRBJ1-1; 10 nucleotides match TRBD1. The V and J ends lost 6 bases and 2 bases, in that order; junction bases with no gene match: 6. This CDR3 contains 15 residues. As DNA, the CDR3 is TGTGCCAGCAGCAGGAGACAGGGGGCAAACACTGAAGCTTTCTTT. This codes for CASSRRQGANTEAFF.

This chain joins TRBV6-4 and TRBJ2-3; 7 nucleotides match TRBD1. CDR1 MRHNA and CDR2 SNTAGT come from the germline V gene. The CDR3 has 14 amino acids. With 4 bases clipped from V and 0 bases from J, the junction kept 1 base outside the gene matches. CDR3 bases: TGTGCCAGCAGTGCAGGGGGTAGCACAGATACGCAGTATTTT. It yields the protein CASSAGGSTDTQYF.

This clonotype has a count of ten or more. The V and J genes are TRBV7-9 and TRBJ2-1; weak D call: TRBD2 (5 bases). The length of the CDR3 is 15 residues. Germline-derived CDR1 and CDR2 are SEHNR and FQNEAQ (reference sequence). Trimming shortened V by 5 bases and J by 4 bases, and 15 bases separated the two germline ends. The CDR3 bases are TGTGCCAGCAGCCGCCCCGGGGTCCCTTACAATGAGCAGTTCTTC. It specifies CASSRPGVPYNEQFF.

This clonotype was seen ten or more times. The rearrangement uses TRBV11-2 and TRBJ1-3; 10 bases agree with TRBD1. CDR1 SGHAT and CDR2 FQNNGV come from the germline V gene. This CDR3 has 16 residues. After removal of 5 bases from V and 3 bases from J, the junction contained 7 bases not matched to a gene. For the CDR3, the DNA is TGTGCCAGCAGCCCCTGGGACAGGGGCGATGGAAACACCATATATTTT. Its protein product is CASSPWDRGDGNTIYF.

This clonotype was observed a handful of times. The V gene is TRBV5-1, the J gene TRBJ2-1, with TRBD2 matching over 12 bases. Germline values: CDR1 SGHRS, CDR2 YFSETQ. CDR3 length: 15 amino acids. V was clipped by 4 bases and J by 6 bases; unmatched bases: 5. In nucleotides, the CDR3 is TGCGCCAGCAGCCCTCCTAGCGGGAGGGCCAATGAGCAGTTCTTC. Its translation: CASSPPSGRANEQFF.

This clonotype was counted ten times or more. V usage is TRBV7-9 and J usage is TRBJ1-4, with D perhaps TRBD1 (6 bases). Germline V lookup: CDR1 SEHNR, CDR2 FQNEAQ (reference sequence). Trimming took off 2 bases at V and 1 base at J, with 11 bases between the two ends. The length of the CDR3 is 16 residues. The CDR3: CASSLNSRGTNEKLFF. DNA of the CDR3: TGTGCCAGCAGCTTAAATTCCAGGGGAACTAATGAAAAACTGTTTTTT.

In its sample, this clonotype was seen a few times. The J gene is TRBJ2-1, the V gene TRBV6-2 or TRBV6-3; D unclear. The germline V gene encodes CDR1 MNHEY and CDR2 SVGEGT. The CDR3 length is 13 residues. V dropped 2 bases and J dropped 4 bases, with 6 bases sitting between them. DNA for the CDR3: TGTGCCAGCAGTTACAGCACATACAATGAGCAGTTCTTC. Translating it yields CASSYSTYNEQFF.

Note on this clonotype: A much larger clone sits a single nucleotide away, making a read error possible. CDR3 in DNA: TGTGCCATCAAGGAGAGGGATACGCAGTATTTT. Translated: CAIKERDTQYF. V gene TRBV10-3 combines with J gene TRBJ2-3; unclear D gene. The CDR3 sequence is 11 residues long. V lost 7 bases and J 6 bases, leaving 8 bases between the germline ends. Looked up from germline, CDR1 is ENHRY and CDR2 is SYGVKD.

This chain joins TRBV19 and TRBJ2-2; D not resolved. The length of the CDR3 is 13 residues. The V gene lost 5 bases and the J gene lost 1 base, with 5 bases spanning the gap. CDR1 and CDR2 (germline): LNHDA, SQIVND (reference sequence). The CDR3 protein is CASSALNTGELFF. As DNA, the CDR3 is TGTGCCAGTAGTGCCTTGAACACCGGGGAGCTGTTTTTT.

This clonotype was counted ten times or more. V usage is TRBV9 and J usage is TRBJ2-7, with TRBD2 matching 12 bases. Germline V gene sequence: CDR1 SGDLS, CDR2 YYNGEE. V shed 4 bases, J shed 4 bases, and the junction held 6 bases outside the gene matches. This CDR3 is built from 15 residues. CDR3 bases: TGTGCCAGCAGCCCGCGGACTAGCGGGGATTACGAGCAGTACTTC. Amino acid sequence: CASSPRTSGDYEQYF.

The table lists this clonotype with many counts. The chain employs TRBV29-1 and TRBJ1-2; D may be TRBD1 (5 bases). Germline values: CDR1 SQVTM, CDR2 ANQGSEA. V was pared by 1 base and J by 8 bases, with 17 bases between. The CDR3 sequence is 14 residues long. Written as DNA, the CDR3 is TGCAGCGTTGAAGTGGGGCTCAGGAGAACAGGCTACACCTTC. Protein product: CSVEVGLRRTGYTF.

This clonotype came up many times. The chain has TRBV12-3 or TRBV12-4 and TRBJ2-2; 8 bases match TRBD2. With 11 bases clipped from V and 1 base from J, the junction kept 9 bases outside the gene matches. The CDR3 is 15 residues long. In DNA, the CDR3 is TGTGCCGCAGGGGTGGCGGGAGGGAACACCGGGGAGCTGTTTTTT. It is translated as CAAGVAGGNTGELFF.

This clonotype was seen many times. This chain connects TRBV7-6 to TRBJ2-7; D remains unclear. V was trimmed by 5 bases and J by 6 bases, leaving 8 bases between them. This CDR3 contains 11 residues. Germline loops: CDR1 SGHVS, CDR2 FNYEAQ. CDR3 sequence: CASSRWAEQYF. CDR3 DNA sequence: TGTGCCAGCAGCCGCTGGGCCGAGCAGTACTTC.

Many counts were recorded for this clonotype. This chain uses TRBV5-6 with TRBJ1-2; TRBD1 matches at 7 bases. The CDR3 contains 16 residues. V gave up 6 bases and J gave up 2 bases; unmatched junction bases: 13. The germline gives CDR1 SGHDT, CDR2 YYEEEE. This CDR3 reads CASTWGQLITNYGYTF. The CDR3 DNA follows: TGTGCCAGCACCTGGGGACAGTTAATAACCAACTATGGCTACACCTTC.

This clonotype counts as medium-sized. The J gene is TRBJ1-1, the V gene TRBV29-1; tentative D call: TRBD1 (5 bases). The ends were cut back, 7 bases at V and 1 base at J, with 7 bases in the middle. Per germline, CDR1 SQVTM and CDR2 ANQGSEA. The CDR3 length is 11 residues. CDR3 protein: CSGGGNTEAFF. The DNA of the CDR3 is TGCAGCGGGGGCGGGAACACTGAAGCTTTCTTT. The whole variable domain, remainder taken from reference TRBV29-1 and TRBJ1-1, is SAVISQKPSRDICQRGTSLTIQCQVDSQVTMMFWYRQQPGQSLTLIATANQGSEATYESGFVIDKFPISRPNLTFSTLTVSNMSPEDSSIYLCSGGGNTEAFFGQGTRLTVV.

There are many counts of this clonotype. This chain's CDR3 is CASSLTAQNYGYTF. The CDR3 nucleotides read TGTGCCAGCAGCTTAACTGCACAGAACTATGGCTACACCTTC. V usage is TRBV5-4 and J usage is TRBJ1-2; D unclear. CDR3 length: 14 amino acids. Germline-derived CDR1 and CDR2 are SGHNT and YYREEE (reference sequence). The ends were cut back, 2 bases at V and 2 bases at J, with 10 bases in the middle.

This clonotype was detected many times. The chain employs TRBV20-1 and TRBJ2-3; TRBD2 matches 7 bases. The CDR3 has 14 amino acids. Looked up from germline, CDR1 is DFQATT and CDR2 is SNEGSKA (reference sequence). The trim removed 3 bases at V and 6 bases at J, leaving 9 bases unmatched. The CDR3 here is CSARWGGPEDTQYF. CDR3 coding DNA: TGCAGTGCTAGGTGGGGAGGGCCCGAGGATACGCAGTATTTT.

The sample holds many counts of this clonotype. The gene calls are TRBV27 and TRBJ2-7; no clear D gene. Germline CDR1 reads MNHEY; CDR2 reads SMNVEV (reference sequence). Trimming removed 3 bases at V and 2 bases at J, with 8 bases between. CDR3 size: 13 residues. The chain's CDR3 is CASSFGSTYEQYF. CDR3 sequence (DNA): TGTGCCAGCAGTTTCGGAAGTACCTACGAGCAGTACTTC.

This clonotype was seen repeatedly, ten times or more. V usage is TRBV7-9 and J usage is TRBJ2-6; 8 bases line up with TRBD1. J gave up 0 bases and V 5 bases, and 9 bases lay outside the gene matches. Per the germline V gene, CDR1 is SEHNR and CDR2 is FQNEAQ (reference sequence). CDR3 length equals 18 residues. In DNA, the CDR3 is TGTGCCAGCAGCCCCAGCCGACAGGGGCGCTCTGGGGCCAACGTCCTGACTTTC. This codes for CASSPSRQGRSGANVLTF.

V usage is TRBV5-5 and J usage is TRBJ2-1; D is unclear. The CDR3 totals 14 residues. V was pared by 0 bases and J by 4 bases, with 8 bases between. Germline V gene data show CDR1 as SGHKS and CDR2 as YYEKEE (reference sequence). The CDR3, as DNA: TGTGCCAGCAGCTTGGATCAGGTATACAATGAGCAGTTCTTC. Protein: CASSLDQVYNEQFF.

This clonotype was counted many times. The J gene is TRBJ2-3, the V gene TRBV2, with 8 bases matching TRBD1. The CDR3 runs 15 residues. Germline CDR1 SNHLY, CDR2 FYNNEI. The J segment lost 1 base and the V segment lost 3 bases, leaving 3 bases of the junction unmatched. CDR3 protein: CASSDPDRGTDTQYF. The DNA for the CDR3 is TGTGCCAGCAGTGACCCGGACAGGGGCACAGATACGCAGTATTTT.

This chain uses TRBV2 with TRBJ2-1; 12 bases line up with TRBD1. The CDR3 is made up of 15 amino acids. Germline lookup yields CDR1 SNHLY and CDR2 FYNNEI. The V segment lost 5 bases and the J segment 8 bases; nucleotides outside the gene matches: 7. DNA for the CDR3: TGTGCCAGCAGTTCCGGGACAGGGGGCGCGGATGAGCAGTTCTTC. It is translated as CASSSGTGGADEQFF.

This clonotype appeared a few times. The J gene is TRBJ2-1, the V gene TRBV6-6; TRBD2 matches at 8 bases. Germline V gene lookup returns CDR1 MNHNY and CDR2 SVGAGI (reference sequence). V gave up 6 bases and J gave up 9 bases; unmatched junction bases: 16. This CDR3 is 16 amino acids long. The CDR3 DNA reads TGTGCCAGCAGGGGACGATTAAGCGGGAGTACTGTTGAGCAGTTCTTC. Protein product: CASRGRLSGSTVEQFF.

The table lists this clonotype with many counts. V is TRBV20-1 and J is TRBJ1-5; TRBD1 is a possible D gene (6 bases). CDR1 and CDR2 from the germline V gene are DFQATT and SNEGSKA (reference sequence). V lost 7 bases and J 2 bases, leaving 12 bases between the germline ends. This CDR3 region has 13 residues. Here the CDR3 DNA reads TGCAGTGTTACAGGGTTGGGCAATCAGCCCCAGCATTTT. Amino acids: CSVTGLGNQPQHF.

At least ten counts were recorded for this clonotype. Written as DNA, the CDR3 is TGTGCCAGCAGGGATGGACTAGCGGGTAGCACAGATACGCAGTATTTT. Amino acids: CASRDGLAGSTDTQYF. The rearrangement uses TRBV2 and TRBJ2-3, with 11 bases fitting TRBD2. The germline gives CDR1 SNHLY, CDR2 FYNNEI. The CDR3 length is 16 residues. Unmatched junction bases numbered 5, after V lost 6 bases and J lost 0 bases.

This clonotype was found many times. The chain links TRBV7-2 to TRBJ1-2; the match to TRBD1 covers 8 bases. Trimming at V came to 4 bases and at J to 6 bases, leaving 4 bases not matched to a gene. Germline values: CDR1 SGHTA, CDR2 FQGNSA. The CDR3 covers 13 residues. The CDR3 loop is CASSWGQEHGYTF. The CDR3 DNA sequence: TGTGCCAGCAGCTGGGGACAGGAACATGGCTACACCTTC.